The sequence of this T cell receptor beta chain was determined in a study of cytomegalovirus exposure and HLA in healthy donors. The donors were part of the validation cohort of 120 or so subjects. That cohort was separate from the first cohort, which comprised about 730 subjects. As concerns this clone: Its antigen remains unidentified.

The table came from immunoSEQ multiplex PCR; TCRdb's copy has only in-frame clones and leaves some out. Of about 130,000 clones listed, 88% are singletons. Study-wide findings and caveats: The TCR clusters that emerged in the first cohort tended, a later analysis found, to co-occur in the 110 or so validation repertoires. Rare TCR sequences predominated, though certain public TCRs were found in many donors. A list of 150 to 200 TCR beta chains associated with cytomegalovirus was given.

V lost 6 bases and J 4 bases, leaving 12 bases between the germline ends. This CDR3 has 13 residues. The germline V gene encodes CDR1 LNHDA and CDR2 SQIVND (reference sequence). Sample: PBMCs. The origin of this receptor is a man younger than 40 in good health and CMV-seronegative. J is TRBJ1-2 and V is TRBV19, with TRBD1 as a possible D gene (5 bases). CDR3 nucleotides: TGTGCCAGTAGGAAGGGGTTACTCTATGGCTACACCTTC. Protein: CASRKGLLYGYTF. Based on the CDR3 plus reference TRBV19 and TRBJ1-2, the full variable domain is DGGITQSPKYLFRKEGQNVTLSCEQNLNHDAMYWYRQDPGQGLRLIYYSQIVNDFQKGDIAEGYSVSREKKESFPLTVTSAQKNPTAFYLCASRKGLLYGYTFGSGTRLTVV.